These 2 T cell receptor beta chains originate from one sample sequenced in a study of CD8+CD57+ T cells in acquired aplastic anemia. TCR beta VDJ and CDR3 were profiled, and genomic DNA was the template. TCRdb re-called the reads with MiXCR, one entry per CDR3 protein. This sample has approximately 250,000 distinct CDR3 sequences, with approximately 80% found just once. It was patients with CD8+CD57+ cell expansion by flow cytometry who were chosen for sequencing. The source material was sorted CD4+, CD8+, or CD8+CD57+ T cells (not recorded which) from PBMCs. These receptors originate from a human donor with aplastic anemia.

As to this clonotype: Without the conserved terminal phenylalanine or tryptophan, this CDR3 likely stems from a read error. The limits of the CDR3 on the DNA are not certain, so only TCRdb's listed CDR3 is given. J is TRBJ2-3 and V is TRBV2. Looked up from germline, CDR1 is SNHLY and CDR2 is FYNNEI. The CDR3 is 15 residues long, counting both termini. The CDR3 loop is CASSEGGISTQMQDL.

The J gene is TRBJ2-1, the V gene TRBV9; 8 positions match TRBD1. V lost 4 bases to trimming and J lost 1 base; unmatched junction nucleotides: 7. There are 16 residues in the CDR3. Germline values: CDR1 SGDLS, CDR2 YYNGEE. The DNA of the CDR3 is TGTGCCAGCAGCATCGGGGACAGGCCGTCCTACAATGAGCAGTTCTTC. The encoded protein is CASSIGDRPSYNEQFF.